This T cell receptor (beta chain) stems from a study of shared clonotypes between healthy human individuals. Overall study: Donors were a couple of women and a few men aged 18 to 49. Study-level points and caveats: Compared with clonotypes that all four donors shared, non-shared clonotypes had lower generation probabilities.

Replicate PCRs for sorted subsets used around 200 ng DNA; this equaled about 30,000 T cell genomes. The method was immunoSEQ multiplex PCR; TCRdb's version includes in-frame clones alone and lacks a portion of them. The sample has fewer than 700,000 clones, around 95% seen once. J gave up 0 bases and V 0 bases, and 5 bases lay outside the gene matches. The CDR3 is made up of 16 amino acids. Per germline, CDR1 MGHRA and CDR2 YSYEKL. Concerning this clone: Its antigen is as yet unknown.

Cells designated naive CD8 were CD45RO-negative and were positively selected for CCR7, with terminally differentiated effector memory CD45RA+ cells excluded. The rearrangement uses TRBV4-1 and TRBJ2-7, with TRBD1 matching 7 bases. This receptor was obtained from a woman between 25 and 40 years old in good health. Sequenced input: naive CD8+ T cells sorted from blood. CDR3 nucleotide sequence: TGCGCCAGCAGCCAAGATCTTTGGACAGGCTCCTACGAGCAGTACTTC. It yields the protein CASSQDLWTGSYEQYF.